The TCR beta chain described here comes from a study of cytomegalovirus exposure and HLA in healthy donors. The study's findings and limits: The classifier was said to identify cytomegalovirus status with high specificity and sensitivity. Among TCR sequences, most were rare, though some public TCRs appeared in many donors. TCR beta chains numbering more than 150 were designated cytomegalovirus-associated.

Concerning this clone itself: Its target is not known.

Assay used: immunoSEQ multiplex PCR; TCRdb lists only in-frame clones, some missing. The repertoire holds around 74,000 clones, with just under 85% as singletons. V was pared by 3 bases and J by 4 bases, with 14 bases between. From germline, CDR1 is SGDLS and CDR2 YYNGEE. The CDR3 contains 15 residues. The source material was PBMCs. The source is a man aged 25 to 40 in good health and CMV-seronegative. This rearrangement joins TRBV9 to TRBJ2-1, with a tentative D call TRBD2 (6 bases). The CDR3 sequence: CASSAGLGEYNEQFF. CDR3 DNA sequence: TGTGCCAGCAGCGCGGGACTGGGGGAATACAATGAGCAGTTCTTC.